This T cell receptor (beta chain) is from a study of shared clonotypes between healthy human individuals. Study-level points and caveats: Sample collection involved blood only; tissue repertoires are likely different. Since donors were few, the genetic and exposure-history diversity represented was limited.

Deep level was the assay's run setting. This table comes from immunoSEQ multiplex PCR, and its TCRdb copy is limited to in-frame clones, with some not included. The sample includes 2 million to 3 million clones, 93% of them seen just once. This CDR3 is built from 12 residues. Germline loops: CDR1 LNHDA, CDR2 SQIVND (reference sequence). Comment on this clone: Antigen: not known.

CD4+ cells underwent separation, giving CD45RA+ naive and CD45RA-negative memory subsets. The material sequenced was naive CD4+ T cells from PBMCs. Subset given: CD45RA+ positively selected. This chain joins TRBV19 and TRBJ1-1, with D tentatively TRBD1 (6 bases). This receptor was taken from a young man in good health. Some clones in this sample may be carry-over from other donors' samples. The chain's CDR3 is CAVGALGTEAFF. CDR3 in DNA: TGTGCAGTGGGGGCGCTGGGAACTGAAGCTTTCTTT.